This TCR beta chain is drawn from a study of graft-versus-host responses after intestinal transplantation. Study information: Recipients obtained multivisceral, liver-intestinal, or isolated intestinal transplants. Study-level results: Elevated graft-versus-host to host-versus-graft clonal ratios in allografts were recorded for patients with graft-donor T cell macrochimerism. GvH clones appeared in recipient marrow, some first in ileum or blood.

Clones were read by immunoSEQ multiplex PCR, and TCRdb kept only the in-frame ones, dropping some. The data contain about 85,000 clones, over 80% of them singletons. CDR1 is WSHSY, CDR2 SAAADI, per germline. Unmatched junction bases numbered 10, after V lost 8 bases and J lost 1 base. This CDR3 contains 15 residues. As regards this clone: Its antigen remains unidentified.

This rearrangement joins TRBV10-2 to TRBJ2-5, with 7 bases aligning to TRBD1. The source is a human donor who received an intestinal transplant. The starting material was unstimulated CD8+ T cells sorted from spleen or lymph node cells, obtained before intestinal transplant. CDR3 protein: CASSSGDSRQETQYF. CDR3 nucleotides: TGCGCCAGCTCCTCCGGGGACAGTCGCCAAGAGACCCAGTACTTC.